One TCR beta chain is described in this entry. The entry originates in a study of blood T cell repertoires in COVID-19. Study as a whole: Samples taken during acute and convalescent COVID-19 were collected in the United States, Italy and Spain. T cells, B-cell-depleted T cells, or PBMCs provided the cDNA or gDNA that served as material.

Germline V gene lookup returns CDR1 MNHEY and CDR2 SVGAGI. This CDR3 is built from 14 residues. With V trimmed by 4 bases and J by 6 bases, 6 bases remained unmatched. Per the original data handling: From reference gene primer amplification, estimates of nucleated cell counts were derived. Clones were sequenced by immunoSEQ multiplex PCR, and TCRdb holds only the in-frame ones, with some missing. V and J calls and clone size come straight from that table; D and trimming were deduced from the DNA. Here the sample spans about 92,000 clones, approximately 85% being singletons. The sample taken for sequencing was peripheral blood. The TCR sequence derives from a human donor in a cohort sampled during active COVID-19. V gene TRBV6-5 combines with J gene TRBJ2-7; 10 bases fit TRBD1. The CDR3 DNA is TGTGCCAGCAGTTCAGGACAGGGGGAGGTCGAGCAGTACTTC. This sequence encodes CASSSGQGEVEQYF.